This TCR beta chain emerged from a study of CD8+CD57+ T cells in acquired aplastic anemia. As for the study in general: Sorted cells (CD4+ and CD8+) yielded DNA amounts that averaged approximately 2.9 ug. Healthy donor CD4+ cell samples had a mean of around 10 million reads.

Of note for this clonotype: Antigen specificity is unknown. A junction boundary mismatches the germline segment, possibly from a read error.

TCR beta VDJ and CDR3 were profiled, and genomic DNA was the template. MiXCR, applied by TCRdb to the reads, yields one record per CDR3 protein. Among approximately 380,000 distinct CDR3 sequences listed, 55% to 75% were seen once. Study-level findings and limits: A set of more than 25 CD8+ CDR3 sequences was shared between patients and controls, and these sequences appeared highly expressed in patients. No significant difference in CD8+ Simpson's diversity was found between patients and controls.

Germline V gene data show CDR1 as SNHLY and CDR2 as FYNNEI. The CDR3 contains 13 residues. The sample was sorted CD4+, CD8+, or CD8+CD57+ T cells (not recorded which) from PBMCs. This TCR was sampled from a human donor in good health, serving as a control. The gene calls are TRBV2 and TRBJ1-2; 8 bases are a match to TRBD1. As DNA, the CDR3 is TGTGCCAGTAAGACAGGGGAGGACTATGGCTACACTTTC. It is translated as CASKTGEDYGYTF.